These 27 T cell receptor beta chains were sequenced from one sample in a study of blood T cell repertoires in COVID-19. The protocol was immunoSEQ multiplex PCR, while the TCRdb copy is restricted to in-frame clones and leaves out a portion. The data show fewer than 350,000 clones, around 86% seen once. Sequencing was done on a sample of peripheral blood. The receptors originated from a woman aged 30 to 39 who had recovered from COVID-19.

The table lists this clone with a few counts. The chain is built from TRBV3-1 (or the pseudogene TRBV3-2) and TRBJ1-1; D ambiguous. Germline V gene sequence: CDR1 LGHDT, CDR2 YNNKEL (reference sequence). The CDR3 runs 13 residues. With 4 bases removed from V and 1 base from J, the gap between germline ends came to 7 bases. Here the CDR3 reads CASSRLENTEAFF. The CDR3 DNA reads TGTGCCAGCAGCCGCCTAGAGAACACTGAAGCTTTCTTT.

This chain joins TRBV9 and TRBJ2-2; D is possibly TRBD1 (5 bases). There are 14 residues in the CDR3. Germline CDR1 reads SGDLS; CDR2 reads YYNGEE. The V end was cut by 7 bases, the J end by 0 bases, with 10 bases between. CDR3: CASSRAPNTGELFF. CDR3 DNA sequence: TGTGCCAGCTCCAGGGCCCCGAACACCGGGGAGCTGTTTTTT.

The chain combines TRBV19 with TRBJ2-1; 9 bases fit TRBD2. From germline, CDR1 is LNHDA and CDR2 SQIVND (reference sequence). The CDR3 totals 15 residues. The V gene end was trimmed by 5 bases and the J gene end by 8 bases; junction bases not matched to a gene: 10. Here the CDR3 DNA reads TGTGCCAGTAGTGTCAAGCTAGCGGGGCAGGATGAGCAGTTCTTC. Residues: CASSVKLAGQDEQFF.

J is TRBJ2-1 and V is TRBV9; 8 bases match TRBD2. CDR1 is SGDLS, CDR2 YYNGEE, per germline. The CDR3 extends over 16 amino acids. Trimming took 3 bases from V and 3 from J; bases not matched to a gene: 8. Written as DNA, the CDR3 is TGTGCCAGCAGCGCCAATAGCGGGAACAACTACAATGAGCAGTTCTTC. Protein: CASSANSGNNYNEQFF.

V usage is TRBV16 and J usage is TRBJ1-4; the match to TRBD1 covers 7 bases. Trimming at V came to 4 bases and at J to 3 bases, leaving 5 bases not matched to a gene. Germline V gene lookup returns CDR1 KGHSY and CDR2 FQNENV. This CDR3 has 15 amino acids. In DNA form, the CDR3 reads TGTGCCAGCAGCCCAATACAGGGGCCTAATGAAAAACTGTTTTTT. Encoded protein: CASSPIQGPNEKLFF.

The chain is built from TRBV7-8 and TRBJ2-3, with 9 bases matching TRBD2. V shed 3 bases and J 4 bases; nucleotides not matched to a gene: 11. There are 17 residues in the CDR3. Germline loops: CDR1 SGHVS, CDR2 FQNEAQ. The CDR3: CASSFRGTSPRADTQYF. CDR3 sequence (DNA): TGTGCCAGCAGCTTTCGTGGGACTAGCCCCCGGGCAGATACGCAGTATTTT.

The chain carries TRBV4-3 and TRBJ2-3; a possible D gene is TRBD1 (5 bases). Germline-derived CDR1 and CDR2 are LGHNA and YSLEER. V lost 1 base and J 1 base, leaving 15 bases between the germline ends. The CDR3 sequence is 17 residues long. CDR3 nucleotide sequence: TGCGCCAGCAGCCAAGGATCCTACGTCAGGGGCACAGATACGCAGTATTTT. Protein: CASSQGSYVRGTDTQYF.

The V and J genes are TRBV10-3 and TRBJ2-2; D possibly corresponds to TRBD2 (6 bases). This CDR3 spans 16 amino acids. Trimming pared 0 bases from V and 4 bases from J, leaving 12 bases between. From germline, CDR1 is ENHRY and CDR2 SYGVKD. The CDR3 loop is CAISESGRRGTGELFF. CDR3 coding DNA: TGTGCCATCAGTGAGTCGGGGAGGCGGGGCACCGGGGAGCTGTTTTTT.

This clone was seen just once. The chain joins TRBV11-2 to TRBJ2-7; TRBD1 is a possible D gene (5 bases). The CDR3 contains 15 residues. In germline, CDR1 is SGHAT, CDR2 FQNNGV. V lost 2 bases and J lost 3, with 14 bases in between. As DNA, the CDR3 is TGTGCCAGCAGCTTATTCGACAGATGGGTCTACGAGCAGTACTTC. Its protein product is CASSLFDRWVYEQYF.

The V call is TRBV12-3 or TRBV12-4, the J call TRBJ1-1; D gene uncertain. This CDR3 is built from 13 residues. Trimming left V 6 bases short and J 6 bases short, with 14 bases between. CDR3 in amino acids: CASSQRALAEAFF. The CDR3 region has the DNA TGTGCCAGCAGCCAGCGGGCGTTGGCTGAAGCTTTCTTT.

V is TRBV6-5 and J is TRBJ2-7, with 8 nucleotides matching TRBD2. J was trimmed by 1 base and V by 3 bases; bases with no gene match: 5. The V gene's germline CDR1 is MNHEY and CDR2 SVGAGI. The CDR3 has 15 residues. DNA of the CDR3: TGTGCCAGCAGTTATGGGAGCGGGGGTTCCTACGAGCAGTACTTC. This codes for CASSYGSGGSYEQYF.

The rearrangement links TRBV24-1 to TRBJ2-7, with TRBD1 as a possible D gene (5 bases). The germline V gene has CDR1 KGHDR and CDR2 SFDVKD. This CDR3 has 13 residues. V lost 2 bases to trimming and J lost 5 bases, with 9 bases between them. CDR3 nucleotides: TGTGCCACCAGTGATTCTACAGGCAACGAGCAGTACTTC. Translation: CATSDSTGNEQYF.

The CDR3 region is CASSELSTVHTEAFF. The DNA for the CDR3 is TGCGCCAGCAGTGAACTCTCGACAGTACACACTGAAGCTTTCTTT. The genes are TRBV10-2 and TRBJ1-1; D possibly corresponds to TRBD1 (5 bases). V lost 3 bases and J 3 bases, leaving 14 bases between the germline ends. Per germline, CDR1 WSHSY and CDR2 SAAADI. CDR3 length equals 15 residues.

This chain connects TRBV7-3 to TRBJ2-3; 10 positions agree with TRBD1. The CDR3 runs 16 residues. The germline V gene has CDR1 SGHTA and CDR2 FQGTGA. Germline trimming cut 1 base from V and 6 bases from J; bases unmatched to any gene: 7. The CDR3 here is CASSLIGTGVGDTQYF. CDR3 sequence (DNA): TGTGCCAGCAGCTTAATTGGGACAGGGGTCGGGGATACGCAGTATTTT.

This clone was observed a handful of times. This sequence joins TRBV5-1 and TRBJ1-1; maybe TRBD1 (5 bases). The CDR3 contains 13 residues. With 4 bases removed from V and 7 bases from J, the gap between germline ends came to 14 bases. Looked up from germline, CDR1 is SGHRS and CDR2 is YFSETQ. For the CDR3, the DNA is TGCGCCAGCAGCCGAAGGGGTAGCGGTGAAGCTTTCTTT. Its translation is CASSRRGSGEAFF.

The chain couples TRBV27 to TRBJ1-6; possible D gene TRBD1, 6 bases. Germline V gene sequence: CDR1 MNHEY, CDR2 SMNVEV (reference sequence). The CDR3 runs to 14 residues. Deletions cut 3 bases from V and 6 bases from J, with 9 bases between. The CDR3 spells CASSFGTLNSPLHF. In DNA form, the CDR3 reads TGTGCCAGCAGTTTCGGGACACTTAATTCACCCCTCCACTTT.

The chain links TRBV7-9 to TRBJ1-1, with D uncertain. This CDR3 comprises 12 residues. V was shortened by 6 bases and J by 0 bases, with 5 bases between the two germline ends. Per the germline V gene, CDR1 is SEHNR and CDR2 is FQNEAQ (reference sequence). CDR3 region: CASSQVNTEAFF. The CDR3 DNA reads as TGTGCCAGCAGTCAGGTGAACACTGAAGCTTTCTTT.

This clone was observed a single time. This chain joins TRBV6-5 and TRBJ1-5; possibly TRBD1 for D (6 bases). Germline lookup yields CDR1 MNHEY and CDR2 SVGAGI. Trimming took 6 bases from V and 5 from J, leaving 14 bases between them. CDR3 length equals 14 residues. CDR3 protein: CASSPVGAHQPQHF. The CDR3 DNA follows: TGTGCCAGCAGCCCCGTGGGGGCCCATCAGCCCCAGCATTTT.

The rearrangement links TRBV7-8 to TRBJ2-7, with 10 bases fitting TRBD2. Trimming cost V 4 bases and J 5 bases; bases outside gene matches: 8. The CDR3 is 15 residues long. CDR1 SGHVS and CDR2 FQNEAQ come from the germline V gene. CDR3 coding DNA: TGTGCCAGCAGCTCGGACCCGGGGACTAGCGACGAGCAGTACTTC. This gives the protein CASSSDPGTSDEQYF.

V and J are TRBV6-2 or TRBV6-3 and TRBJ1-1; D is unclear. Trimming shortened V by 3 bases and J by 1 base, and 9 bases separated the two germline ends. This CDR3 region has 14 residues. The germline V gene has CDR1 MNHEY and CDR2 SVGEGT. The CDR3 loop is CASSYSVRNTEAFF. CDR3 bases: TGTGCCAGCAGTTATAGTGTGCGGAACACTGAAGCTTTCTTT.

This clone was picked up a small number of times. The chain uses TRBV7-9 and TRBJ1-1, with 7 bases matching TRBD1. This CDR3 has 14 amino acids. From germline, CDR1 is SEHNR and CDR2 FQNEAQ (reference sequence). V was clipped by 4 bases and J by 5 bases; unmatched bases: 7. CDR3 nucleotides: TGTGCCAGCAGCTCCCTAGGGGGCGCGACTGAAGCTTTCTTT. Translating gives CASSSLGGATEAFF.

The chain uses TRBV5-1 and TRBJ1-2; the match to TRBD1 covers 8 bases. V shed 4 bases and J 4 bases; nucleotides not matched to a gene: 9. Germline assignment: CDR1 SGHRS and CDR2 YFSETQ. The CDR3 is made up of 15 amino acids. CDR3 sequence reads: CASSEAGQGAYGYTF. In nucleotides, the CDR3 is TGCGCCAGCAGCGAAGCCGGACAGGGCGCCTATGGCTACACCTTC. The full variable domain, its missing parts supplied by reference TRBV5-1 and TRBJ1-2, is KAGVTQTPRYLIKTRGQQVTLSCSPISGHRSVSWYQQTPGQGLQFLFEYFSETQRNKGNFPGRFSGRQFSNSRSEMNVSTLELGDSALYLCASSEAGQGAYGYTFGSGTRLTVV.

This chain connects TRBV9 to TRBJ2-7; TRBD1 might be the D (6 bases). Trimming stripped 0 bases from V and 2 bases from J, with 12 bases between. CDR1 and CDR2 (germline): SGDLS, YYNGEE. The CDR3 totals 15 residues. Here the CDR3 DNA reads TGTGCCAGCAGCGTAGGATCAGGGGACGCCTACGAGCAGTACTTC. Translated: CASSVGSGDAYEQYF.

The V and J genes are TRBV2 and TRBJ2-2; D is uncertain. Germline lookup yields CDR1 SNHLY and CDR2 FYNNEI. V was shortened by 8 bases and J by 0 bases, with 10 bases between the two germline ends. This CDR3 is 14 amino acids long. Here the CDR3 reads CASRASANTGELFF. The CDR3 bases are TGTGCCAGCCGAGCGAGTGCGAACACCGGGGAGCTGTTTTTT.

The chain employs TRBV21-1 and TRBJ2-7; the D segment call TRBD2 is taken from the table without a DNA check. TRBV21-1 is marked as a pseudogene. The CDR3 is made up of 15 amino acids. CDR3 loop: CASRAGQGGPYEQYF. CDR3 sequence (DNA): TGTGCCAGCAGGGCGGGGCAGGGAGGTCCCTACGAGCAGTACTTC.

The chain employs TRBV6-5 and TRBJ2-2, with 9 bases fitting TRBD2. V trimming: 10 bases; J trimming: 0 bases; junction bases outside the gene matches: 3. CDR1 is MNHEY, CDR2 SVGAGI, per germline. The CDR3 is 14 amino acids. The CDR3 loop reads CAIGLAPNTGELFF. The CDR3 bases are TGTGCCATCGGACTAGCGCCGAACACCGGGGAGCTGTTTTTT.

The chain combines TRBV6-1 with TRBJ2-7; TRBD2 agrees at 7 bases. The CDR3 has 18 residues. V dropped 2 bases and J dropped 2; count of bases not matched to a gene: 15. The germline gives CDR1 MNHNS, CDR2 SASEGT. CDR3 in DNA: TGTGCCAGCAGTGAAAGTCGTTCGGGGGGAGGGAACCCCTACGAGCAGTACTTC. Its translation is CASSESRSGGGNPYEQYF.